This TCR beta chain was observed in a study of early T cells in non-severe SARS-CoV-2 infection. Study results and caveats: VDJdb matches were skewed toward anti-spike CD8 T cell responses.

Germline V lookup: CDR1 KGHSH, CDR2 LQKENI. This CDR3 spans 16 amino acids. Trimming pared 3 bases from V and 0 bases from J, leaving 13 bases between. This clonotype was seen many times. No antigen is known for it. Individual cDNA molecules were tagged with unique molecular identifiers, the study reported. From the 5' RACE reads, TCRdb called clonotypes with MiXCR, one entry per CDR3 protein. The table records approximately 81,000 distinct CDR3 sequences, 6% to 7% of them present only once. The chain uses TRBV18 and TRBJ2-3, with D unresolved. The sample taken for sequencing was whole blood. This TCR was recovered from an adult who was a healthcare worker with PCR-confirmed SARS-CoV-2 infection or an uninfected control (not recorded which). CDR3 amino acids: CASSPPAVTSTDTQYF. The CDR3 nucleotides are TGTGCCAGCTCACCCCCCGCGGTGACTAGCACAGATACGCAGTATTTT.